These 3 T cell receptor beta chains were sequenced from one sample in a study of T cell clones after liver transplantation. Profiled with immunoSEQ multiplex PCR; TCRdb holds only in-frame clones, not every one. Among 70,000 to 80,000 clones listed, about nine tenths were seen once. This specimen consisted of CD4+ T cells from blood, obtained before liver transplant. The receptor set was obtained from a human donor who received a liver transplant.

This chain links TRBV11-2 with TRBJ2-1, with D perhaps matching TRBD1 or TRBD2 (5 bases each). The V and J ends lost 8 bases and 4 bases respectively, with 12 bases between them. The CDR3 has 13 amino acids. Per germline, CDR1 SGHAT and CDR2 FQNNGV. CDR3 residues: CASVPGPYNEQFF. The CDR3 DNA follows: TGTGCCAGCGTTCCGGGGCCATACAATGAGCAGTTCTTC.

The rearrangement links TRBV27 to TRBJ2-7; D might be TRBD1 (6 bases). Trimming removed 3 bases from V and 3 bases from J, with 15 bases in between. The germline V gene has CDR1 MNHEY and CDR2 SMNVEV (reference sequence). This CDR3 has 15 residues. This CDR3 reads CASSLPGTQFYEQYF. DNA for the CDR3: TGTGCCAGCAGTTTGCCCGGGACACAGTTCTACGAGCAGTACTTC.

This clone was seen only once. The J gene is TRBJ2-7, the V gene TRBV20-1, with D uncertain. CDR1 is DFQATT, CDR2 SNEGSKA, per germline (reference sequence). The CDR3 is made up of 11 amino acids. V was clipped by 6 bases and J by 2 bases, with 8 bases between them. The CDR3 sequence: CSADLTYEQYF. The CDR3 DNA is TGCAGTGCCGACCTCACCTACGAGCAGTACTTC.